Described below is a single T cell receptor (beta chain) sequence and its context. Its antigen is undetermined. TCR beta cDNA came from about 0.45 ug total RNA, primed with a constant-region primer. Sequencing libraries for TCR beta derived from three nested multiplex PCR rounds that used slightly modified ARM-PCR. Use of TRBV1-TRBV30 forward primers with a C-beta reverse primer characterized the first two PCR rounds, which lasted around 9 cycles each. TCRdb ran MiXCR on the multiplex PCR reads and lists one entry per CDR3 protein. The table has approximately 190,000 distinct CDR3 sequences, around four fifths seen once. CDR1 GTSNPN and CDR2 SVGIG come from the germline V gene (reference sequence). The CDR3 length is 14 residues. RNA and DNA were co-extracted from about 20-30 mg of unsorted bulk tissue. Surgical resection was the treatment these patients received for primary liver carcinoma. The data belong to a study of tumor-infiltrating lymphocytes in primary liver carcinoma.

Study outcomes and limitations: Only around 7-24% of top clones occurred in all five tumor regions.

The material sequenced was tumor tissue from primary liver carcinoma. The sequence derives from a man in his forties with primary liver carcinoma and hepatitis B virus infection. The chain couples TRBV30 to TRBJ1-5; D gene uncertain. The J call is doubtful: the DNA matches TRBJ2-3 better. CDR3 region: CFWSVNRHNQPQYF. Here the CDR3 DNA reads TGTTTCTGGAGTGTAAACCGGCACAATCAGCCCCAGTATTTT.